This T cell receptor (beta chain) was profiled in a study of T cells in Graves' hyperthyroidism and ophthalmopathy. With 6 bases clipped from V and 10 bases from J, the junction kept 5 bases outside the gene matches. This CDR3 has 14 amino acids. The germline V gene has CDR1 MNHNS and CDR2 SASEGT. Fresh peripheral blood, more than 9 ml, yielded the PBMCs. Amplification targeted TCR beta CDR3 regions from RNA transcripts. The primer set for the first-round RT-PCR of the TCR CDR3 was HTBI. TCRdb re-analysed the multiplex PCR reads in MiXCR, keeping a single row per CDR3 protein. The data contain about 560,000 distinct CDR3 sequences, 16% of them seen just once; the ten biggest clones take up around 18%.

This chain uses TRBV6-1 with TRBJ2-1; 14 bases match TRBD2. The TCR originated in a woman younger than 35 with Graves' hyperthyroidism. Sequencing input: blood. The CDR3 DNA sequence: TGTGCCAGCAGGGGGACTAGCGGGGGTAGGGAGCAGTTCTTC. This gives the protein CASRGTSGGREQFF.